This T cell receptor beta chain was recovered during a study of blood T cell repertoires in COVID-19. Study-wide context: The United States, Italy and Spain provided the acute and convalescent COVID-19 samples. The cDNA or gDNA used as material had been derived from T cells, B-cell-depleted T cells, or PBMCs.

Losses at the gene ends were 5 bases for V and 3 bases for J; bases not matched to a gene: 10. The CDR3 contains 16 residues. Germline V CDR1 and CDR2: SEHNR, FQNEAQ (reference sequence). Cohorts were determined from participant-reported clinical history. Recovered status in Cohort 3 required two negative PCRs, clearance, or symptom resolution. Clones were read by immunoSEQ multiplex PCR, and TCRdb kept only the in-frame ones, dropping some. This sample yields about 310,000 clones, of which over 75% are seen a single time; over 2% belongs to the top ten. This clone was counted once. This TCR came from a man aged 30 to 39 who had recovered from COVID-19. The sequenced sample was PBMCs or T cells enriched from blood (not recorded which). J is TRBJ2-7 and V is TRBV7-9; 10 nucleotides align to TRBD1. CDR3: CASSPPTGGRDYEQYF. CDR3 DNA: TGTGCCAGCAGCCCCCCGACAGGGGGCAGGGACTACGAGCAGTACTTC.